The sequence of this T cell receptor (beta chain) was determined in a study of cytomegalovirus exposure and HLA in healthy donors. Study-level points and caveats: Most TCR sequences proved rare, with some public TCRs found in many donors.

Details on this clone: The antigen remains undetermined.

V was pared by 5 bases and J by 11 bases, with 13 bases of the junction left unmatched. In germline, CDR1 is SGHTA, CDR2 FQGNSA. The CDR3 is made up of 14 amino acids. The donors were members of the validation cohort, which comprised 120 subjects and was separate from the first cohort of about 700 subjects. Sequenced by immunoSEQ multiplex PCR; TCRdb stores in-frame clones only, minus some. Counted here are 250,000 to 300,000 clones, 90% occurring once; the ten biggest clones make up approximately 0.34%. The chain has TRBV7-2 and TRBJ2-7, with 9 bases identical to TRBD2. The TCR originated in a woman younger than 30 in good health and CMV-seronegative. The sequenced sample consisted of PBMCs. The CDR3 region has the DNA TGTGCCAGCAGCCCTACCGAGCGGGGGGCGGGAAAGTACTTC. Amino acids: CASSPTERGAGKYF. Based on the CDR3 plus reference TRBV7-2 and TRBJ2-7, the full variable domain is GAGVSQSPSNKVTEKGKDVELRCDPISGHTALYWYRQSLGQGLEFLIYFQGNSAPDKSGLPSDRFSAERTGGSVSTLTIQRTQQEDSAVYLCASSPTERGAGKYFGPGTRLTVT.